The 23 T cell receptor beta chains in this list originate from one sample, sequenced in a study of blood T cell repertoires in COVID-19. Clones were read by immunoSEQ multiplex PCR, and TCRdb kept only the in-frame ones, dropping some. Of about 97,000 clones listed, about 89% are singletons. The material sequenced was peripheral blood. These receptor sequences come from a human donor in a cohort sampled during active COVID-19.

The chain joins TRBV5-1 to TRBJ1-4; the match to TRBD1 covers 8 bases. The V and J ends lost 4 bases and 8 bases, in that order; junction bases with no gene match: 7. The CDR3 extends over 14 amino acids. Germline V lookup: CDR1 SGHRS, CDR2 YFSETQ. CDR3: CASSGGTGPEKLFF. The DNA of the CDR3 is TGCGCCAGCAGCGGGGGGACAGGACCCGAAAAACTGTTTTTT.

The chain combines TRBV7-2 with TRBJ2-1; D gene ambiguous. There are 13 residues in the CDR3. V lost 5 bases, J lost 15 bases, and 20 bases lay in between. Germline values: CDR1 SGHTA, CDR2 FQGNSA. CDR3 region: CASSIPRATPLFF. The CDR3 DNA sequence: TGTGCCAGCAGCATTCCTCGAGCCACCCCGTTGTTCTTC.

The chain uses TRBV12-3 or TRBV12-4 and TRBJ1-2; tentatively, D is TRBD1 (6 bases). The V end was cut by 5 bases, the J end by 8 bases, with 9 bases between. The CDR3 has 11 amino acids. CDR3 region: CASSDRFGYTF. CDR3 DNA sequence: TGTGCCAGCAGTGACAGGTTCGGCTACACCTTC.

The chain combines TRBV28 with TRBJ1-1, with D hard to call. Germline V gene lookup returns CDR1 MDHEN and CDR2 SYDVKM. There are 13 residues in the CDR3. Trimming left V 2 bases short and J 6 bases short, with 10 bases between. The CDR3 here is CASSLGRESEAFF. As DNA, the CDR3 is TGTGCCAGCAGTTTAGGGCGGGAATCTGAAGCTTTCTTT.

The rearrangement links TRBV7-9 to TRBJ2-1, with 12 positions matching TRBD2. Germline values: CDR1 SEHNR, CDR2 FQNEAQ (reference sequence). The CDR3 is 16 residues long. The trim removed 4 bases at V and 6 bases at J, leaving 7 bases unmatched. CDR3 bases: TGTGCCAGCAGCTCCGCGACTAGCGGGAGTATCAATGAGCAGTTCTTC. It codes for CASSSATSGSINEQFF.

The CDR3: CASSLPAGGGSPQPQHF. The CDR3 region has the DNA TGTGCCAGCAGTTTACCCGCTGGAGGGGGCAGCCCACAGCCCCAGCATTTT. The chain carries TRBV28 and TRBJ1-5; TRBD1 matches at 7 bases. The CDR3 consists of 17 residues. Germline V gives CDR1 MDHEN, CDR2 SYDVKM. Germline trimming cut 2 bases from V and 7 bases from J; bases unmatched to any gene: 14.

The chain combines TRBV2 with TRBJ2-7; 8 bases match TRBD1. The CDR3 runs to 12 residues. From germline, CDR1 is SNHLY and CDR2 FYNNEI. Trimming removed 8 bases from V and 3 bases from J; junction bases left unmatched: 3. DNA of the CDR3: TGTGCCAGCGCCGACAGGGGCTACGAGCAGTACTTC. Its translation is CASADRGYEQYF. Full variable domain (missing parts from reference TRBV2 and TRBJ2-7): EPEVTQTPSHQVTQMGQEVILRCVPISNHLYFYWYRQILGQKVEFLVSFYNNEISEKSEIFDDQFSVERPDGSNFTLKIRSTKLEDSAMYFCASADRGYEQYFGPGTRLTVT.

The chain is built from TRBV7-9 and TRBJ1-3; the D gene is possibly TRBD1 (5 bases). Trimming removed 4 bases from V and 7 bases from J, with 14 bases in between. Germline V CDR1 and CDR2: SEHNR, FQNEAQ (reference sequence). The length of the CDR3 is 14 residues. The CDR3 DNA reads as TGTGCCAGCAGCTACGACAGCTTTACGAACACCATATATTTT. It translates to CASSYDSFTNTIYF.

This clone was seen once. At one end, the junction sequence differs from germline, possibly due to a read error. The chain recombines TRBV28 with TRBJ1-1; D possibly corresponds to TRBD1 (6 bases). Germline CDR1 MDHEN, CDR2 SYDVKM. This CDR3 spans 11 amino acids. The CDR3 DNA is TGCTTATCCAGCAGGGGAACTGAAGCTTTCTTT. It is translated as CLSSRGTEAFF.

CDR3 nucleotide sequence: TGCAGTGCTAGTACCCACATAGCGGGGGGCACAGATACGCAGTATTTT. It yields the protein CSASTHIAGGTDTQYF. The V gene is TRBV20-1, the J gene TRBJ2-3; 9 bases fit TRBD2. The CDR3 runs 16 residues. Germline assignment: CDR1 DFQATT and CDR2 SNEGSKA (reference sequence). V trimming: 3 bases; J trimming: 1 base; junction bases outside the gene matches: 8.

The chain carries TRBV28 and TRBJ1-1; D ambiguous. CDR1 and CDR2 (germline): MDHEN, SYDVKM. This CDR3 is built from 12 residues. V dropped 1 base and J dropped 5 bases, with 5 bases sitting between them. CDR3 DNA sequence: TGTGCCAGCAGTTTATCGAGGACTGAAGCTTTCTTT. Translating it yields CASSLSRTEAFF.

DNA of the CDR3: TGTGCCAGCAGGCCCGGGGGGGTCGACGGCTACACCTTC. It specifies CASRPGGVDGYTF. This chain uses TRBV6-6 with TRBJ1-2; perhaps TRBD1 as D (5 bases). The CDR3 extends over 13 amino acids. The V gene's germline CDR1 is MNHNY and CDR2 SVGAGI (reference sequence). The germline V and J ends were trimmed by 6 bases and 8 bases, with 16 bases remaining between them.

The CDR3 here is CASTRTREGSGNTIYF. In DNA form, the CDR3 reads TGTGCCAGCACCCGGACAAGGGAAGGGTCTGGAAACACCATATATTTT. The gene calls are TRBV3-1 (or the pseudogene TRBV3-2) and TRBJ1-3, with D perhaps matching TRBD1 (5 bases). The V end lost 7 bases, the J end lost 1 base, and 17 bases lay between the germline ends. CDR1 is LGHDT, CDR2 YNNKEL, per germline (reference sequence). The CDR3 sequence is 16 residues long.

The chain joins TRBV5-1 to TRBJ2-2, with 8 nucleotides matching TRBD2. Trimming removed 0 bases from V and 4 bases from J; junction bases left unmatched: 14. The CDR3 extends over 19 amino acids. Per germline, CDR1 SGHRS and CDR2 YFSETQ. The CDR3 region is CASSLDPGLVARGTGELFF. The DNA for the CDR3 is TGCGCCAGCAGCTTGGACCCGGGACTAGTCGCTCGGGGCACCGGGGAGCTGTTTTTT.

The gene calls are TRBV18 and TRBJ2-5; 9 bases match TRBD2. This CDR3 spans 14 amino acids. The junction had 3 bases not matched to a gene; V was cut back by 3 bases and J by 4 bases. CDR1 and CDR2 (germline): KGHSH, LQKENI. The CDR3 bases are TGTGCCAGCTCACCTATGGGACTAGCAGAGACCCAGTACTTC. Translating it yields CASSPMGLAETQYF.

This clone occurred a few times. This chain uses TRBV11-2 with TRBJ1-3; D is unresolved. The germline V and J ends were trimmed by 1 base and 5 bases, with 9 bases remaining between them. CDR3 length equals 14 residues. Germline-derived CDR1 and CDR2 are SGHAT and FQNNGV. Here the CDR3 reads CASSLVRERNTIYF. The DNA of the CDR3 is TGTGCCAGCAGCTTAGTCCGGGAGAGAAACACCATATATTTT.

CDR3 sequence reads: CASSRMTRGGSGYTF. CDR3 sequence (DNA): TGTGCCAGCAGCCGGATGACAAGGGGAGGTTCAGGCTACACCTTC. V is TRBV7-8 and J is TRBJ1-2; D may be TRBD1 (5 bases). The CDR3 runs 15 residues. With 5 bases removed from V and 8 bases from J, the gap between germline ends came to 21 bases. Germline CDR1 and CDR2: SGHVS and FQNEAQ.

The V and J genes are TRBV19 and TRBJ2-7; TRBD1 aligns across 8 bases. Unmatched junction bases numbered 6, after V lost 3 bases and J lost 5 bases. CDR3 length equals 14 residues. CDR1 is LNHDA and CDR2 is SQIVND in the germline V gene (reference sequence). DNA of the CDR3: TGTGCCAGTAGTATGCAACAGGGGGTCAACGAGCAGTACTTC. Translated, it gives CASSMQQGVNEQYF.

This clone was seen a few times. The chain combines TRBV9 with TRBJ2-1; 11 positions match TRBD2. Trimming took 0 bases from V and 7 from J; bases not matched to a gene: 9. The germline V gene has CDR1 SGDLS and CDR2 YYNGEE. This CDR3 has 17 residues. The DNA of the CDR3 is TGTGCCAGCAGCGTAGGGGGAACTAGCGGGAGAGGAAATGAGCAGTTCTTC. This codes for CASSVGGTSGRGNEQFF.

The CDR3 nucleotides read TGTGCCAGCAGCTTAGCCAGGGGGAATAGTGGCTACACCTTC. It codes for CASSLARGNSGYTF. V gene TRBV7-9 combines with J gene TRBJ1-2; TRBD1 matches at 7 bases. V lost 0 bases and J lost 7; bases outside the gene matches: 5. This CDR3 comprises 14 residues. Germline loops: CDR1 SEHNR, CDR2 FQNEAQ (reference sequence).

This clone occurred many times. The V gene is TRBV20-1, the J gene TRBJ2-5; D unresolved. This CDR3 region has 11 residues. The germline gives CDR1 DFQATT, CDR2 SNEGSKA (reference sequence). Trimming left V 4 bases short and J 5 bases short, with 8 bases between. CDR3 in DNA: TGCAGTGCTACACTACGGGAGACCCAGTACTTC. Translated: CSATLRETQYF.

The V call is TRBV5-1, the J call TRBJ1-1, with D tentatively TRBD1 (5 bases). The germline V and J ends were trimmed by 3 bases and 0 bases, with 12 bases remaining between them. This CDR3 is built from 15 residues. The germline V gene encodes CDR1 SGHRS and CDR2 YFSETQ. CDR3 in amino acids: CASSSGGTLNTEAFF. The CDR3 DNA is TGCGCCAGCAGCTCCGGAGGGACCCTGAACACTGAAGCTTTCTTT. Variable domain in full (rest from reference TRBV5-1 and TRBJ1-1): KAGVTQTPRYLIKTRGQQVTLSCSPISGHRSVSWYQQTPGQGLQFLFEYFSETQRNKGNFPGRFSGRQFSNSRSEMNVSTLELGDSALYLCASSSGGTLNTEAFFGQGTRLTVV.

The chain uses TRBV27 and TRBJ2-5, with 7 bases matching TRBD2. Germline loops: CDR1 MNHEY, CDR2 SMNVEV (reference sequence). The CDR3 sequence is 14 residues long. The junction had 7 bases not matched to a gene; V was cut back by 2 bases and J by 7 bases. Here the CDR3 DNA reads TGTGCCAGCAGTTTACGGCGGGAGTCGGGGACCCAGTACTTC. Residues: CASSLRRESGTQYF.